This paragraph reports one T cell receptor beta chain. The target antigen is unknown. This CDR3 spans 14 amino acids. The germline gives CDR1 SGHDN, CDR2 FVKESK. V lost 4 bases and J lost 9; bases outside the gene matches: 9. The data were taken from a study of T cell responses to AZD1222 COVID-19 vaccine. Study summary: Pooled together were second doses at about 4 or about 12 weeks. Study observations and caveats: Nearly half of spike-specific TCRs reportedly go after variant regions that carry no mutations. The donor cohort was predominantly white British with a female majority, and clonal diversity may have been underestimated.

The method was immunoSEQ multiplex PCR; TCRdb's version includes in-frame clones alone and lacks a portion of them. The table lists about 190,000 clones, approximately 91% of them singletons. This receptor was obtained from an adult in good health. J is TRBJ2-5 and V is TRBV14; 9 bases map to TRBD1. The sequenced sample was peripheral blood, obtained on day 0 of AZD1222 vaccination. DNA for the CDR3: TGTGCCAGCAGCCCGGGACAGGGACGTTTGGCCCAGTACTTC. Its protein is CASSPGQGRLAQYF.